This T cell receptor (beta chain) was retrieved from a study of blood T cell repertoires in COVID-19. At the level of the study: Acute and convalescent COVID-19 samples came from the United States, Italy and Spain. T cells, B-cell-depleted T cells, or PBMCs supplied cDNA or gDNA.

Authors' analysis steps: Scientists estimated how many nucleated cells there were by amplifying reference gene primers. The repertoire was sequenced with immunoSEQ multiplex PCR; TCRdb's copy has only in-frame clones and lacks some. V and J calls plus clone size are reproduced from that table; the DNA served to infer D and trimming. The table has some 130,000 clones, roughly 88% seen once. The CDR3 loop spans 19 amino acids. This chain uses TRBV12-2 with TRBJ2-7; the D call in the table, TRBD1, was not verified against the DNA. TRBV12-2 has pseudogene status. The source of this sequence is a man between 50 and 59 years old with acute or convalescent COVID-19. Source material: peripheral blood. The CDR3 DNA follows: TGTGCAAGTCGCCCAAGGGGTGAGTCGTACAGGACACACTCCTACGAGCAGTACTTC. This encodes CASRPRGESYRTHSYEQYF.